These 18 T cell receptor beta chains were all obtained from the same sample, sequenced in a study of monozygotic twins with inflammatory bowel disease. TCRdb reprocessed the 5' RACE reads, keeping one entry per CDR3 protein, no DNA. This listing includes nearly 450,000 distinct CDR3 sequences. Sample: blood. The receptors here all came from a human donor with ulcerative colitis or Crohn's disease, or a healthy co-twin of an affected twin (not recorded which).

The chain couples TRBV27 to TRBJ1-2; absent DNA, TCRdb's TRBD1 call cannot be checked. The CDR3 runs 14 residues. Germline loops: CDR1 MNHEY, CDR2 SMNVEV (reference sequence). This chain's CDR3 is CASSFRDRPYGYTF.

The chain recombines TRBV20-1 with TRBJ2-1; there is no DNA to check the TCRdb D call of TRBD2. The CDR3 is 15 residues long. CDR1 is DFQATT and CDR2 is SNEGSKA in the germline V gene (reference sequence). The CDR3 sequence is CSARRLAGVYNEQFF.

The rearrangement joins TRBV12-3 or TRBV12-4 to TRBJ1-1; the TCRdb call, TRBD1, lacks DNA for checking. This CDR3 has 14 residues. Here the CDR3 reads CASRWARMYTEAFF.

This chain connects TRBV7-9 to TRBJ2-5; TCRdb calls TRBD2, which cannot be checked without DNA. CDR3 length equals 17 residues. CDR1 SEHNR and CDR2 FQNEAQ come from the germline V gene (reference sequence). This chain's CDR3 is CASSARLAGGVEETQYF.

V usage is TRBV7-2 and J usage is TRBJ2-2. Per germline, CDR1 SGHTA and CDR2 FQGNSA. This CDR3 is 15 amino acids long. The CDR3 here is CASSSLGTNTGELFF.

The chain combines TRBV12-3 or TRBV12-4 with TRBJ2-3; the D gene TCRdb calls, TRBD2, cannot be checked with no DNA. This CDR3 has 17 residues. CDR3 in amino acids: CASSPGTSGGLTDTQYF.

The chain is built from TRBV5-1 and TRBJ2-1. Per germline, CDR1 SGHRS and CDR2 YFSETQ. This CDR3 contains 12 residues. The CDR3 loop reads CASSLGFDEQFF.

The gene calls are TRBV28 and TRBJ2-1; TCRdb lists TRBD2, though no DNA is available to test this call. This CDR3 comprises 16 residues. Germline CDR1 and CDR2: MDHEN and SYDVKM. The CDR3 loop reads CASSWEGAGGNNEQFF.

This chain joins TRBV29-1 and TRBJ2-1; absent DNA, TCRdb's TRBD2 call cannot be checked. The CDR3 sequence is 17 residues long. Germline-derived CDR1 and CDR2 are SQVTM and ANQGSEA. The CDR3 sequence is CSVVRTSGRIGYNEQFF.

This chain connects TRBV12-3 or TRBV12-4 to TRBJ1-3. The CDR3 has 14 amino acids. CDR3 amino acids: CASTRTGSGNTIYF.

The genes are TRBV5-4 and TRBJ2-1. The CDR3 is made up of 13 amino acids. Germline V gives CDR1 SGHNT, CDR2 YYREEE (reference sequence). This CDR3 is CASSYSLSSEQFF.

This CDR3 is CASSLEGGVPYEQYF. The V and J genes are TRBV7-3 and TRBJ2-7. The germline gives CDR1 SGHTA, CDR2 FQGTGA. CDR3 size: 15 residues. Filled out from reference TRBV7-3 and TRBJ2-7, the complete variable domain reads GAGVSQTPSNKVTEKGKYVELRCDPISGHTALYWYRQSLGQGPEFLIYFQGTGAADDSGLPNDRFFAVRPEGSVSTLKIQRTERGDSAVYLCASSLEGGVPYEQYFGPGTRLTVT.

The CDR3 sequence is CASSLGQGSAQYF. The V and J genes are TRBV28 and TRBJ2-5; the D call from TCRdb, TRBD1, cannot be confirmed without DNA. CDR1 and CDR2 from the germline V gene are MDHEN and SYDVKM. The CDR3 spans 13 residues. Based on the CDR3 plus reference TRBV28 and TRBJ2-5, the full variable domain is DVKVTQSSRYLVKRTGEKVFLECVQDMDHENMFWYRQDPGLGLRLIYFSYDVKMKEKGDIPEGYSVSREKKERFSLILESASTNQTSMYLCASSLGQGSAQYFGPGTRLLVL.

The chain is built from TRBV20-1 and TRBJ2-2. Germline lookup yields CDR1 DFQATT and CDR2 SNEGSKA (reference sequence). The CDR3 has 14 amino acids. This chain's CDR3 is CSAREAVHTGELFF.

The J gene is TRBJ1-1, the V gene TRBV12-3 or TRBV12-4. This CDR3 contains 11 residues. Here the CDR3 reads CASSLTTEAFF.

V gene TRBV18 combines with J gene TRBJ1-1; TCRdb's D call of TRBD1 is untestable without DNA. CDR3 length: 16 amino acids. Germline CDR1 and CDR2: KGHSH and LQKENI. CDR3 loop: CASSRQETGLIAEAFF. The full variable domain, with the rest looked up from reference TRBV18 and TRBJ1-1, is NAGVMQNPRHLVRRRGQEARLRCSPMKGHSHVYWYRQLPEEGLKFMVYLQKENIIDESGMPKERFSAEFPKEGPSILRIQQVVRGDSAAYFCASSRQETGLIAEAFFGQGTRLTVV.

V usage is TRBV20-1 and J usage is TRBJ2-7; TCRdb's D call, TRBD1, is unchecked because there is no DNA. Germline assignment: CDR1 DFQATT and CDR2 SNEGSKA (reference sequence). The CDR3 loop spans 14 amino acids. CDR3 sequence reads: CSALPGRERYEQYF.

The CDR3 loop reads CSVVKREGTYNEQFF. The rearrangement links TRBV29-1 to TRBJ2-1; TCRdb picks TRBD2, but there is no DNA to check that call. This CDR3 has 15 amino acids. In germline, CDR1 is SQVTM, CDR2 ANQGSEA.